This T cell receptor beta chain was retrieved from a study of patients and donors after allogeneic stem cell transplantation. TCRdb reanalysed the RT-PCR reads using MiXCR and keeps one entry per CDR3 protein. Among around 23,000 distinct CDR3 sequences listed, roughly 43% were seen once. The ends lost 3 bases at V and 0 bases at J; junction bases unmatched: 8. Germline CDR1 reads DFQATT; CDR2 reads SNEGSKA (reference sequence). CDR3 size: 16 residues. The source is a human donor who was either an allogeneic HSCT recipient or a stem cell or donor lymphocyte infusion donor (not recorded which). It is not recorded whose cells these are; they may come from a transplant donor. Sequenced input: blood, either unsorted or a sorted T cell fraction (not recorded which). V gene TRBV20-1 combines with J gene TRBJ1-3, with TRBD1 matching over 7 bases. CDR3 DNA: TGCAGTGCTAGTCACCCTCGACAGGGCTCTGGAAACACCATATATTTT. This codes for CSASHPRQGSGNTIYF.